In its sample, the clone carrying this T cell receptor beta chain was seen a few times. This specimen belongs to a study of human T cells and chemical hapten exposure. Turning to the study itself: Subjects had 2% DPC placed on roughly 2 cm by roughly 2 cm of upper inner arm skin for sensitization. Upper-back patches of 0.01% DPC were read at 6 days.

Source study methods: Sampled TCR counts reached a median of approximately 100,000 per sample, with values ranging from about 23,224 to 700,000. TCRdb re-derived calls from the RACE reads in MiXCR, one entry per CDR3 protein. For this entry, the V and J calls and clone size follow TCRdb and not the study's own pipeline. The table lists fewer than 200,000 distinct CDR3 sequences, 20% to 25% of them singletons, with less than 7% in the top ten. With 0 bases removed from V and 8 bases from J, the gap between germline ends came to 7 bases. Germline V gene lookup returns CDR1 SQVTM and CDR2 ANQGSEA. The CDR3 runs 11 residues. Time point specified: patch test 1, 2 weeks after DPC sensitization. Described treatment: therapeutic diphenylcyclopropenone sensitization with weekly scalp DPC.

The receptor was derived from a woman aged 45-65 years with alopecia areata. Some clones in this sample may be carry-over from other donors' samples. The sequenced sample was whole blood, obtained in connection with sensitization to the hapten diphenylcyclopropenone (DPC). The V gene is TRBV29-1, the J gene TRBJ1-2, with D possibly being TRBD1 (5 bases). CDR3 region: CSVEEGVGYTF. CDR3 DNA: TGCAGCGTTGAAGAAGGGGTCGGCTACACCTTC.